Shown below are 13 T cell receptor beta chains from a single sample sequenced in a study of blood T cell repertoires in COVID-19. The repertoire was sequenced with immunoSEQ multiplex PCR; TCRdb's copy has only in-frame clones and lacks some. The table has around 93,000 clones, roughly 82% seen once. The sequencing input was peripheral blood. These receptors were collected from a man at least 80 years old with acute or convalescent COVID-19.

The chain has TRBV5-4 and TRBJ1-1; 8 nucleotides agree with TRBD1. This CDR3 comprises 15 residues. Trimming took 5 bases from V and 1 from J; bases not matched to a gene: 7. Germline assignment: CDR1 SGHNT and CDR2 YYREEE (reference sequence). In DNA form, the CDR3 reads TGTGCCAGCAGTCTTTTGGACAGGGCGAACACTGAAGCTTTCTTT. Its translation: CASSLLDRANTEAFF.

The genes are TRBV4-3 and TRBJ1-2, with a weak D call TRBD1 (6 bases). Germline lookup yields CDR1 LGHNA and CDR2 YSLEER. The V gene lost 4 bases and the J gene lost 0 bases, with 12 bases spanning the gap. The CDR3 runs 15 residues. Written as DNA, the CDR3 is TGCGCCAGCAGCCTAAGTCGACAGGCTAACTATGGCTACACCTTC. Protein product: CASSLSRQANYGYTF.

The chain has TRBV7-2 and TRBJ2-7, with 10 positions matching TRBD1. The J segment lost 7 bases and the V segment lost 6 bases, leaving 12 bases of the junction unmatched. There are 15 residues in the CDR3. Germline CDR1 reads SGHTA; CDR2 reads FQGNSA. Written as DNA, the CDR3 is TGTGCCAGCAGGCCCGGGGGGACAGGGGCGGGTGAGCAGTACTTC. Its translation is CASRPGGTGAGEQYF.

The chain uses TRBV10-3 and TRBJ2-3; the match to TRBD2 covers 7 bases. CDR3 size: 14 residues. Germline values: CDR1 ENHRY, CDR2 SYGVKD. V lost 2 bases to trimming and J lost 2 bases; unmatched junction nucleotides: 1. CDR3 amino acids: CAISEREATDTQYF. In DNA, the CDR3 is TGTGCCATCAGTGAGCGGGAGGCCACAGATACGCAGTATTTT.

CDR3 loop: CASSFGGFGYTF. The CDR3 DNA is TGTGCCAGCAGCTTTGGAGGGTTTGGCTACACCTTC. The chain couples TRBV12-1 to TRBJ1-2. TRBV12-1 is a known pseudogene. The CDR3 runs to 12 residues.

This clone was detected only once. The chain couples TRBV7-2 to TRBJ2-3; tentative D call: TRBD1 (5 bases). Deletions cut 0 bases from V and 1 base from J, with 11 bases between. Germline lookup yields CDR1 SGHTA and CDR2 FQGNSA. CDR3 length: 16 residues. The CDR3 spells CASSLAWAGRTDTQYF. In nucleotides, the CDR3 is TGTGCCAGCAGCTTAGCTTGGGCAGGGCGCACAGATACGCAGTATTTT.

V and J are TRBV11-2 and TRBJ1-1; TRBD1 is a possible D gene (5 bases). Trimming took off 8 bases at V and 10 bases at J, with 20 bases between the two ends. There are 13 residues in the CDR3. Germline assignment: CDR1 SGHAT and CDR2 FQNNGV. The CDR3 nucleotides read TGTGCCAGCGGAACAGGAGGGTCCCTTGTAGCTTTCTTT. Translating it yields CASGTGGSLVAFF.

The gene calls are TRBV7-8 and TRBJ2-1; 7 nucleotides match TRBD1. The trim removed 5 bases at V and 7 bases at J, leaving 26 bases unmatched. Germline assignment: CDR1 SGHVS and CDR2 FQNEAQ. The CDR3 sequence is 20 residues long. The CDR3 protein is CASSLRPQGRGSRGWNEQFF. CDR3 sequence (DNA): TGTGCCAGCAGCCTGCGGCCACAGGGGAGAGGGAGCAGAGGATGGAATGAGCAGTTCTTC.

This chain uses TRBV18 with TRBJ2-5; D unresolved. This CDR3 comprises 13 residues. V was clipped by 1 base and J by 2 bases, with 5 bases between them. Looked up from germline, CDR1 is KGHSH and CDR2 is LQKENI. The chain's CDR3 is CASSPRVQETQYF. The CDR3 region has the DNA TGTGCCAGCTCACCACGAGTTCAAGAGACCCAGTACTTC.

CDR3 region: CASSSPAVTLYEQYF. CDR3 DNA: TGTGCCAGCAGTTCCCCCGCGGTCACACTCTACGAGCAGTACTTC. V usage is TRBV27 and J usage is TRBJ2-7, with D uncertain. Trimming pared 4 bases from V and 3 bases from J, leaving 16 bases between. This CDR3 comprises 15 residues. Germline V lookup: CDR1 MNHEY, CDR2 SMNVEV (reference sequence).

J is TRBJ2-5 and V is TRBV5-8, with TRBD2 matching over 14 bases. Germline lookup yields CDR1 SGHTS and CDR2 YDEGEE. This CDR3 comprises 16 residues. V shed 2 bases and J 1 base; nucleotides not matched to a gene: 1. In nucleotides, the CDR3 is TGTGCCAGCAGCTTCGGACTAGCGGGGGGCCAAGAGACCCAGTACTTC. Protein: CASSFGLAGGQETQYF.

The chain has TRBV9 and TRBJ2-7; 7 bases are a match to TRBD1. In germline, CDR1 is SGDLS, CDR2 YYNGEE. CDR3 length: 15 amino acids. Losses at the gene ends were 4 bases for V and 1 base for J; bases not matched to a gene: 8. CDR3 DNA: TGTGCCAGCAGCTCCGGGACAGCCTTATCCTACGAGCAGTACTTC. Residues: CASSSGTALSYEQYF.

The genes are TRBV11-2 and TRBJ2-7, with D perhaps matching TRBD2 (5 bases). Germline V lookup: CDR1 SGHAT, CDR2 FQNNGV. Trimming took 7 bases from V and 0 from J, leaving 16 bases between them. This CDR3 is 15 amino acids long. Written as DNA, the CDR3 is TGTGCCAGCAAGACACCCTTGGGGAGCTCCTACGAGCAGTACTTC. This translates into CASKTPLGSSYEQYF.